These T cell receptor beta chains were read from a single sample in a study of cytomegalovirus exposure and HLA in healthy donors. TCRdb keeps only in-frame clones here, not all; method: immunoSEQ multiplex PCR. The table includes 180,000 or so clones, 70% to 80% detected once. The sequenced material came from PBMCs. The receptors were sampled from a male donor in good health and CMV-seronegative. Each CDR3 is given with its conserved first and last residue. D genes are given only for firm matches. Size values are once, few and many counts, or a class for expanded clones, and some rows have none.

>NA|few|TRBJ1-5|TRBV6-5
TGTGCCAGCAGCAGGGGCAGGGCAAATCAGCCCCAGCATTTT
CASSRGRANQPQHF
>TRBD2|NA|TRBJ2-7|TRBV18
TGTGCCAGCTCACCCCGGTCCGCGGGGGGGACCCTCGAGCAGTACTTC
CASSPRSAGGTLEQYF
>NA|NA|TRBJ1-2|TRBV7-9
TGTGCCAGCAGCCCCCCCGGACTCAAGAATGGCTACACCTTC
CASSPPGLKNGYTF
>TRBD1|NA|TRBJ2-7|TRBV12-5
TGTGCTAGTGGTTTGGGACAGGGGAATGAGCAGTACTTC
CASGLGQGNEQYF
>NA|NA|TRBJ1-1|TRBV30
TGTGCCTGGACAGGGATGAACACTGAAGCTTTCTTT
CAWTGMNTEAFF
>NA|once|TRBJ2-7|TRBV6-5
TGTGCCAGCAGTTACGGGGGCATTTACGAGCAGTACTTC
CASSYGGIYEQYF
>NA|NA|TRBJ2-2|TRBV5-1
TGCGCCAGCAGCTTGGATAGCCGGTGGACCGGGGAGCTGTTTTTT
CASSLDSRWTGELFF
>NA|NA|TRBJ2-1|TRBV28
TGTGCCAGCAGTTTTGGCGGGATACGGTATGAGCAGTTCTTC
CASSFGGIRYEQFF
>NA|NA|TRBJ1-5|TRBV6-5
TGTGCCAGCAGTTACTCAGGGGCGGGCAATCAGCCCCAGCATTTT
CASSYSGAGNQPQHF
>NA|NA|TRBJ1-3|TRBV21-1
TGTGCCAGCAGGACCAGGGCTAATTACTCTGGAAACACCATATATTTT
CASRTRANYSGNTIYF
>TRBD2|NA|TRBJ2-1|TRBV11-3
TGTGCCAGCAGCCGATCTGGACTAGCCGTCAGCTCCTACAATGAGCAGTTCTTC
CASSRSGLAVSSYNEQFF
>NA|NA|TRBJ1-3|TRBV10-3
TGTGCCATCAGTGAAGGGGCTGGAAACACCATATATTTT
CAISEGAGNTIYF
>TRBD1|NA|TRBJ1-4|TRBV4-1
TGCGCCAGCAGCCACTACGGGACAGGGGGCGATGAAAAACTGTTTTTT
CASSHYGTGGDEKLFF
>TRBD2|NA|TRBJ2-7|TRBV4-1
TGCGCCAGCAGCCAACCCGGGGGGGTCGGTTTCTACGAGCAGTACTTC
CASSQPGGVGFYEQYF
>TRBD1|NA|TRBJ2-7|TRBV7-2
TGTGCCAGCAGCCAGCCAGGGGACAGAAGATACGAGCAGTACTTC
CASSQPGDRRYEQYF
>NA|few|TRBJ2-7|TRBV9
TGTGCCAGCAGCGACCTACAGGGAAGCGAGCAGTACTTC
CASSDLQGSEQYF
>NA|NA|TRBJ2-4|TRBV30
TGTGCCTGGAGTGTGGGAGGAATTCAGTACTTC
CAWSVGGIQYF
>TRBD1|NA|TRBJ1-5|TRBV11-2
TGTGCCAGCAGCTCCGGGACAGGGGCAATTCAGCCCCAGCATTTT
CASSSGTGAIQPQHF
>NA|NA|TRBJ2-1|TRBV18
TGTGCCAGCTCACCACCGGGGCAGGCCTCCTACAATGAGCAGTTCTTC
CASSPPGQASYNEQFF
>TRBD2|once|TRBJ2-1|TRBV4-3
TGCGCCAGCAGCCAAGGCGGGAGTCGGGGGAATGAGCAGTTCTTC
CASSQGGSRGNEQFF
>TRBD2|NA|TRBJ2-1|TRBV9
TGTGCCAGCAGCGTATCCGGGACTACCCGTCTGCGCAATGAGCAGTTCTTC
CASSVSGTTRLRNEQFF
>NA|NA|TRBJ1-5|TRBV28
TGTGCCAGCAGTTTCGGCGGTCAGCCCCAGCATTTT
CASSFGGQPQHF
>TRBD2|NA|TRBJ2-1|TRBV27
TGTGCCAGCAGAAGTGGACTAGCGGGCTTAGGCTCCTACAATGAGCAGTTCTTC
CASRSGLAGLGSYNEQFF